The entry below gives a single T cell receptor beta chain sequence along with its context. Its target is not known. The method was immunoSEQ multiplex PCR; TCRdb's version includes in-frame clones alone and lacks a portion of them. Of more than 250,000 clones in the sample, less than 95% are singletons; the top ten hold 3.1%. This sample is part of a study of cytomegalovirus exposure and HLA in healthy donors. The study's findings and limits: Cytomegalovirus association was assigned to under 200 TCR beta chains.

Trimming cost V 5 bases and J 7 bases, with 12 bases left between them. The CDR3 loop spans 13 amino acids. Germline V gives CDR1 SGHNT, CDR2 YENEEA. The chain combines TRBV11-3 with TRBJ1-5, with TRBD1 as a possible D gene (6 bases). The sequenced sample was PBMCs. The clonotype comes from a young woman in good health and CMV-seronegative. CDR3 loop: CASSLGTSQPQHF. CDR3 bases: TGTGCCAGCAGCCTAGGGACATCGCAGCCCCAGCATTTT.